The 24 T cell receptor beta chains in this list originate from one sample, sequenced in a study of graft-versus-host responses after intestinal transplantation. Their antigen targets remain unknown. Here immunoSEQ multiplex PCR was the method, and the copy in TCRdb shows in-frame clones only, minus some. This table holds under 130,000 clones, 93% found once. Material: unstimulated CD8+ T cells sorted from spleen or lymph node cells, obtained before intestinal transplant. These receptors were obtained from a human donor who received an intestinal transplant.

The chain couples TRBV5-5 to TRBJ1-2, with D uncertain. In germline, CDR1 is SGHKS, CDR2 YYEKEE (reference sequence). Between the trimmed V and J ends, which lost 1 base and 8 bases, there was a span of 12 bases. CDR3 length: 13 amino acids. Written as DNA, the CDR3 is TGTGCCAGCAGCTTGTCGGCAGGATTCGGCTACACCTTC. This encodes CASSLSAGFGYTF.

This chain uses TRBV2 with TRBJ2-7, with 11 positions matching TRBD2. Trimming removed 6 bases from V and 5 bases from J; junction bases left unmatched: 6. The CDR3 loop spans 14 amino acids. In germline, CDR1 is SNHLY, CDR2 FYNNEI. CDR3 nucleotides: TGTGCCAGCAGCCGTAGCGGGGGGGCCCACGAGCAGTACTTC. Translation gives CASSRSGGAHEQYF.

The J gene is TRBJ1-6, the V gene TRBV25-1; no definite D call. Germline V CDR1 and CDR2: MGHDK, SYGVNS. The CDR3 has 16 residues. Trimming shortened V by 4 bases and J by 4 bases, and 14 bases separated the two germline ends. This CDR3 reads CASSGDLSNYNSPLHF. CDR3 nucleotide sequence: TGTGCCAGCAGTGGTGATCTTTCTAATTATAATTCACCCCTCCACTTT. The variable domain in full, completed from reference TRBV25-1 and TRBJ1-6, reads EADIYQTPRYLVIGTGKKITLECSQTMGHDKMYWYQQDPGMELHLIHYSYGVNSTEKGDLSSESTVSRIRTEHFPLTLESARPSHTSQYLCASSGDLSNYNSPLHFGNGTRLTVT.

This clone has just a few counts. The chain uses TRBV19 and TRBJ1-2; TRBD1 agrees at 9 bases. V gave up 6 bases and J gave up 6 bases; unmatched junction bases: 5. Germline V gene lookup returns CDR1 LNHDA and CDR2 SQIVND (reference sequence). There are 13 residues in the CDR3. Here the CDR3 reads CASSHRDRDGYTF. The CDR3 DNA follows: TGTGCCAGTAGCCACCGGGACAGGGATGGCTACACCTTC. The full variable domain, its missing parts supplied by reference TRBV19 and TRBJ1-2, is DGGITQSPKYLFRKEGQNVTLSCEQNLNHDAMYWYRQDPGQGLRLIYYSQIVNDFQKGDIAEGYSVSREKKESFPLTVTSAQKNPTAFYLCASSHRDRDGYTFGSGTRLTVV.

The rearrangement joins TRBV27 to TRBJ1-5, with a tentative D call TRBD1 (5 bases). The germline gives CDR1 MNHEY, CDR2 SMNVEV (reference sequence). This CDR3 has 13 residues. V lost 5 bases and J lost 5, with 10 bases in between. This chain's CDR3 is CASSPDSDQPQHF. CDR3 coding DNA: TGTGCCAGCAGTCCTGACAGCGATCAGCCCCAGCATTTT.

The chain has TRBV6-1 and TRBJ1-1; possibly TRBD1 for D (5 bases). Trimming stripped 7 bases from V and 3 bases from J, with 12 bases between. The CDR3 is 13 amino acids. CDR1 and CDR2 (germline): MNHNS, SASEGT. CDR3 coding DNA: TGTGCCAGCATGGGGGGGGGTTACACTGAAGCTTTCTTT. Protein sequence: CASMGGGYTEAFF.

This rearrangement joins TRBV4-2 to TRBJ2-3, with D possibly called TRBD1 or TRBD2 (5 bases each). CDR3 size: 16 residues. Trimming removed 0 bases from V and 3 bases from J, with 13 bases in between. Germline V lookup: CDR1 LGHNA, CDR2 YNFKEQ. CDR3 sequence reads: CASSQEVGDLTDTQYF. The CDR3 DNA reads as TGTGCCAGCAGCCAAGAAGTGGGGGACCTTACAGATACGCAGTATTTT.

This chain uses TRBV9 with TRBJ2-3; D ambiguous. This CDR3 is built from 13 residues. Germline CDR1 is SGDLS and CDR2 is YYNGEE. Trimming took off 7 bases at V and 0 bases at J, with 9 bases between the two ends. CDR3: CASSVSSTDTQYF. DNA for the CDR3: TGTGCCAGCTCCGTCTCTAGCACAGATACGCAGTATTTT. Based on the CDR3 plus reference TRBV9 and TRBJ2-3, the full variable domain is DSGVTQTPKHLITATGQRVTLRCSPRSGDLSVYWYQQSLDQGLQFLIQYYNGEERAKGNILERFSAQQFPDLHSELNLSSLELGDSALYFCASSVSSTDTQYFGPGTRLTVL.

The genes are TRBV5-8 and TRBJ1-6, with 12 nucleotides matching TRBD1. The CDR3 totals 15 residues. J gave up 13 bases and V 4 bases, and 9 bases lay outside the gene matches. The germline V gene has CDR1 SGHTS and CDR2 YDEGEE. The CDR3 spells CASSLSGTGGKPLHF. The DNA for the CDR3 is TGTGCCAGCAGCCTTTCCGGGACAGGGGGCAAGCCCCTCCACTTT.

This chain connects TRBV7-6 to TRBJ1-2; the D gene is possibly TRBD1 (5 bases). Per germline, CDR1 SGHVS and CDR2 FNYEAQ. This CDR3 has 14 residues. V was trimmed by 5 bases and J by 6 bases, leaving 16 bases between them. The CDR3 DNA reads as TGTGCCAGCAGCCGAGCGGGACCCGAAAATGGCTACACCTTC. Amino acids: CASSRAGPENGYTF.

The table lists this clone with a count of one. The chain couples TRBV4-1 to TRBJ2-1, with D perhaps matching TRBD1 (6 bases). The germline V and J ends were trimmed by 0 bases and 1 base, with 28 bases remaining between them. The germline CDR1 and CDR2 sequences are MGHRA and YSYEKL. The CDR3 consists of 22 residues. This CDR3 reads CASSQDPPGQIPSISSYNEQFF. The DNA for the CDR3 is TGCGCCAGCAGCCAAGACCCCCCAGGACAGATACCGAGCATTAGTTCCTACAATGAGCAGTTCTTC.

This clone was detected once. This sequence joins TRBV6-6 and TRBJ2-1; D is perhaps TRBD1 or TRBD2 (6 bases each). The CDR3 sequence is 16 residues long. The germline gives CDR1 MNHNY, CDR2 SVGAGI (reference sequence). Trimming removed 0 bases from V and 2 bases from J, with 11 bases in between. In nucleotides, the CDR3 is TGTGCCAGCAGTTACTCTGTGGGGGGCACCTACAATGAGCAGTTCTTC. The encoded protein is CASSYSVGGTYNEQFF.

The chain combines TRBV7-6 with TRBJ2-7, with a weak D call TRBD2 (6 bases). Trimming removed 4 bases from V and 2 bases from J, with 12 bases in between. This CDR3 comprises 14 residues. CDR1 is SGHVS, CDR2 FNYEAQ, per germline. The CDR3 here is CASSSRGSTYEQYF. CDR3 nucleotides: TGTGCCAGCAGCTCCCGGGGGTCGACCTACGAGCAGTACTTC.

V and J are TRBV7-9 and TRBJ2-7, with D tentatively TRBD1 (5 bases). CDR3 length: 16 residues. V was trimmed by 6 bases and J by 1 base, leaving 19 bases between them. Germline values: CDR1 SEHNR, CDR2 FQNEAQ (reference sequence). The CDR3 here is CASRNGDYRPSYEQYF. CDR3 coding DNA: TGTGCCAGCAGAAATGGGGATTACAGGCCGTCCTACGAGCAGTACTTC.

The chain uses TRBV7-3 and TRBJ2-1, with 12 bases matching TRBD2. V shed 5 bases and J 8 bases; nucleotides not matched to a gene: 10. The CDR3 length is 16 residues. Germline V gene lookup returns CDR1 SGHTA and CDR2 FQGTGA. The CDR3 DNA reads as TGTGCCAGCAGCACCACTAGCGGGGGGACGACAGATGAGCAGTTCTTC. It translates to CASSTTSGGTTDEQFF.

The chain recombines TRBV6-5 with TRBJ2-3; the D is unclear. Between the trimmed V and J ends, which lost 0 bases and 1 base, there was a span of 5 bases. Germline assignment: CDR1 MNHEY and CDR2 SVGAGI. The CDR3 has 14 residues. The CDR3 sequence: CASSYSRGTDTQYF. CDR3 DNA: TGTGCCAGCAGTTACTCAAGAGGCACAGATACGCAGTATTTT.

CDR3 nucleotide sequence: TGTGCCAGCAGTCCCGACAGGACTGGAAACACCATATATTTT. Its translation is CASSPDRTGNTIYF. The chain couples TRBV2 to TRBJ1-3; D is perhaps TRBD1 (6 bases). Germline lookup yields CDR1 SNHLY and CDR2 FYNNEI. The CDR3 has 14 amino acids. Trimming pared 5 bases from V and 2 bases from J, leaving 10 bases between.

This chain joins TRBV27 and TRBJ2-2, with 7 positions matching TRBD2. V was clipped by 6 bases and J by 4 bases; unmatched bases: 11. Germline V gene data show CDR1 as MNHEY and CDR2 as SMNVEV (reference sequence). The CDR3 sequence is 16 residues long. CDR3 sequence (DNA): TGTGCCAGCAGCTTACTAAGCGGGACTACCACCGGGGAGCTGTTTTTT. Amino acids: CASSLLSGTTTGELFF.

This chain uses TRBV12-5 with TRBJ2-5; D is perhaps TRBD2 (5 bases). Trimming left V 6 bases short and J 1 base short, with 15 bases between. The germline V gene encodes CDR1 LGHNT and CDR2 FRNRAP. This CDR3 contains 15 residues. As DNA, the CDR3 is TGTGCTAGTGGCCCTACCTTGGGGAGCCAAGAGACCCAGTACTTC. Translated: CASGPTLGSQETQYF.

In its sample, this clone was seen a few times. This specimen includes other DNA sequences encoding the same CDR3. This chain uses TRBV7-9 with TRBJ2-1; either TRBD1 or TRBD2 may supply D (6 bases each). The CDR3 spans 15 residues. With 1 base removed from V and 0 bases from J, the gap between germline ends came to 7 bases. The germline CDR1 and CDR2 sequences are SEHNR and FQNEAQ (reference sequence). The CDR3, as DNA: TGTGCCAGCAGCTTAGAGGGGGGCTCCTACAATGAGCAGTTCTTC. Protein sequence: CASSLEGGSYNEQFF.

The rearrangement uses TRBV2 and TRBJ1-1; TRBD1 matches at 7 bases. CDR1 and CDR2 (germline): SNHLY, FYNNEI. Trimming removed 9 bases from V and 4 bases from J; junction bases left unmatched: 8. The CDR3 covers 13 residues. CDR3 nucleotides: TGTGCCAGGCGGACAGGTTCGGGCACTGAAGCTTTCTTT. It encodes CARRTGSGTEAFF.

This rearrangement joins TRBV7-9 to TRBJ2-7; D may be TRBD1 (6 bases). Per the germline V gene, CDR1 is SEHNR and CDR2 is FQNEAQ (reference sequence). The V gene lost 2 bases and the J gene lost 2 bases, with 10 bases spanning the gap. The CDR3 is 14 amino acids. CDR3 protein: CASSLYGTPYEQYF. The CDR3 DNA reads as TGTGCCAGCAGCTTATACGGGACACCCTACGAGCAGTACTTC.

This chain connects TRBV6-1 to TRBJ1-1, with no clear D. Trimming shortened V by 6 bases and J by 6 bases, and 14 bases separated the two germline ends. Per germline, CDR1 MNHNS and CDR2 SASEGT. This CDR3 has 13 amino acids. DNA for the CDR3: TGTGCCAGCAGGGAGAGCCGTACCTCTGAAGCTTTCTTT. Its translation: CASRESRTSEAFF.

The chain uses TRBV7-8 and TRBJ2-7; D perhaps matches TRBD2 (6 bases). The V and J ends lost 1 base and 2 bases respectively, with 12 bases between them. CDR1 is SGHVS and CDR2 is FQNEAQ in the germline V gene. There are 15 residues in the CDR3. The CDR3 sequence: CASSLGGSGTYEQYF. The CDR3 nucleotides are TGTGCCAGCAGCTTAGGGGGTAGCGGTACCTACGAGCAGTACTTC.